The T cell receptor (beta chain) described here comes from a study of T cell repertoires in cytomegalovirus infection. Trimming at V came to 2 bases and at J to 10 bases, leaving 8 bases not matched to a gene. Germline assignment: CDR1 SGHNT and CDR2 YYREEE (reference sequence). The CDR3 has 15 residues. This clonotype was found a few times. As yet, its antigen is unknown. From the reads, TCRdb called clonotypes with MiXCR, one entry per CDR3 protein. The sample includes approximately 310,000 distinct CDR3 sequences, around 25% seen only once; the top ten take 10% to 15%. The study's findings and limits: Summed public TCR beta family frequency identified CMV carriers bearing the relevant HLA.

The origin of this receptor is a human donor in good health (CMV status not recorded). Some clones in this sample may be carry-over from other donors' samples. The chain combines TRBV5-4 with TRBJ2-2; 10 bases are shared with TRBD2. The specimen comprised cultured PBMCs, sampled from culture after CMV antigen stimulation. The CDR3 nucleotides are TGTGCCAGCAGCTTAAAGCGGGAGGGCCGACCGGAGCTGTTTTTT. It yields the protein CASSLKREGRPELFF.